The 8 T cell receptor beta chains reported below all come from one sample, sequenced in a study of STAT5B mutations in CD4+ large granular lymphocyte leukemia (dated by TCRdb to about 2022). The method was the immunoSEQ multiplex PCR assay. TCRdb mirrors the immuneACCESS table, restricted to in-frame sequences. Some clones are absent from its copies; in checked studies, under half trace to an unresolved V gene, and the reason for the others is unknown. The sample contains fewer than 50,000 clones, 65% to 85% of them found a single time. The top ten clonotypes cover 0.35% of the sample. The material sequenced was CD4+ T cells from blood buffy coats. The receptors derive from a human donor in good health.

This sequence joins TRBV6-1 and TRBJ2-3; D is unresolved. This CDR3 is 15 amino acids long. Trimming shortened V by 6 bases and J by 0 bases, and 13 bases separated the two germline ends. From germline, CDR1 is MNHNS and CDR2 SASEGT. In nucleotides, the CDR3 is TGTGCCAGCAGGGTCTGGGCGGCTAGCACAGATACGCAGTATTTT. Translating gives CASRVWAASTDTQYF.

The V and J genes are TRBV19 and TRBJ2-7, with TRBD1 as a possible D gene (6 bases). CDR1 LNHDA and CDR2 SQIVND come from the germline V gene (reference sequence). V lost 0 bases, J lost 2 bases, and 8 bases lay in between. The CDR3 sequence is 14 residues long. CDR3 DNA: TGTGCCAGTAGTATAGAGACAGGACCCTACGAGCAGTACTTC. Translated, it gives CASSIETGPYEQYF.

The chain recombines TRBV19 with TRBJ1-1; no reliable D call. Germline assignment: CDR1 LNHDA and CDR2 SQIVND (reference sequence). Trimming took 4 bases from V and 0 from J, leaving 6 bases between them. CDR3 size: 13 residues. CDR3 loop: CASSTSLNTEAFF. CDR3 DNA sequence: TGTGCCAGTAGTACCTCATTGAACACTGAAGCTTTCTTT.

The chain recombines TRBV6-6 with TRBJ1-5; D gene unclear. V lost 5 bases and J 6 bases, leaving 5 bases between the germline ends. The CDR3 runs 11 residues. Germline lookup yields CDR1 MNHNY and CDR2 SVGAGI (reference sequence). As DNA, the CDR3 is TGTGCCAGCAGTAATGGTCAGCCCCAGCATTTT. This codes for CASSNGQPQHF.

The CDR3 DNA reads TGTGCCAGCAGCTTAACGTGGGGTTCTCAGTACAATGAGCAGTTCTTC. Its protein product is CASSLTWGSQYNEQFF. The J gene is TRBJ2-1, the V gene TRBV7-3; D remains ambiguous. CDR1 is SGHTA, CDR2 FQGTGA, per germline. Trimming stripped 0 bases from V and 4 bases from J, with 13 bases between. The CDR3 extends over 16 amino acids.

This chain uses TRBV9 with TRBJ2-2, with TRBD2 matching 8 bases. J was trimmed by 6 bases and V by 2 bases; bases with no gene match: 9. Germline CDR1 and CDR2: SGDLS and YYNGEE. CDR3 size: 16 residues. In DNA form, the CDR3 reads TGTGCCAGCAGCGTCTTAGGACTAGCACCCGCCGGGGAGCTGTTTTTT. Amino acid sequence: CASSVLGLAPAGELFF.

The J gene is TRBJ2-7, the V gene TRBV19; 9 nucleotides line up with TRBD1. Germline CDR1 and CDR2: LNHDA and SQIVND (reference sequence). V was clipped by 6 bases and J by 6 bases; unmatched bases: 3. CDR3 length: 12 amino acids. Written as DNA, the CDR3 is TGTGCCAGTAGCGACAGGGGGTTCGAGCAGTACTTC. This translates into CASSDRGFEQYF. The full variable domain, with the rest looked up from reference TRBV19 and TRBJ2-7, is DGGITQSPKYLFRKEGQNVTLSCEQNLNHDAMYWYRQDPGQGLRLIYYSQIVNDFQKGDIAEGYSVSREKKESFPLTVTSAQKNPTAFYLCASSDRGFEQYFGPGTRLTVT.

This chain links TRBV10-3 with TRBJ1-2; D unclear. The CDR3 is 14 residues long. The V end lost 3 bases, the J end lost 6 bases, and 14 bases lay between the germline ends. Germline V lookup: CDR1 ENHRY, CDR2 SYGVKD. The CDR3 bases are TGTGCCATCAGTGACGAGAGGGAGGCTCATGGCTACACCTTC. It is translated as CAISDEREAHGYTF.